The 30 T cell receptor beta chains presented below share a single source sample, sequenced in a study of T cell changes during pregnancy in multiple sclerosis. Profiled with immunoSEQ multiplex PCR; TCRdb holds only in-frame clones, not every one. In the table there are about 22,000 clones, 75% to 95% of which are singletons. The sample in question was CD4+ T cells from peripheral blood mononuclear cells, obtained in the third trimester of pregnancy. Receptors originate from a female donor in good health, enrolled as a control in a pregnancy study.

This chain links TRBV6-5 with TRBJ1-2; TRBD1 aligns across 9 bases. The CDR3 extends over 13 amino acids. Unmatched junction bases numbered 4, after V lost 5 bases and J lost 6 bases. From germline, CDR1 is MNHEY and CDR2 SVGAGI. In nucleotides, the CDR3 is TGTGCCAGCAGTCGGGACAGGGTGGATGGCTACACCTTC. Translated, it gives CASSRDRVDGYTF.

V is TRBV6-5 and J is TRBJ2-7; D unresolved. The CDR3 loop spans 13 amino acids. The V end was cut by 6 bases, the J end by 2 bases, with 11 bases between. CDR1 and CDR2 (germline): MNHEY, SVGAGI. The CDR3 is CASSSTQPYEQYF. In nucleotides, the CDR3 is TGTGCCAGCAGCAGCACACAGCCCTACGAGCAGTACTTC.

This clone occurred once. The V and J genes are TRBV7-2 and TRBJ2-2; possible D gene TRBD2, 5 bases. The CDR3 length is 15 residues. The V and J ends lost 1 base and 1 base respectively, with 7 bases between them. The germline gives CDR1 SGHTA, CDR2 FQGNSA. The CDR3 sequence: CASSLERWNTGELFF. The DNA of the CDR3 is TGTGCCAGCAGCTTAGAGCGGTGGAACACCGGGGAGCTGTTTTTT.

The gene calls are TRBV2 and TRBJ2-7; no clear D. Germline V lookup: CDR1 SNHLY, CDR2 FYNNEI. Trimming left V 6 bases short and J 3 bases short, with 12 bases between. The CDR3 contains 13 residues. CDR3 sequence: CASRQTRYYEQYF. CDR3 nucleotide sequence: TGTGCCAGCAGACAGACACGGTACTACGAGCAGTACTTC.

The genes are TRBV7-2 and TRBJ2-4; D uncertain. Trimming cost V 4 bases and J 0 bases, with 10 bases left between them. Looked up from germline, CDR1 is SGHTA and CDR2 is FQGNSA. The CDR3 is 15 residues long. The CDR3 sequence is CASSSPGLAKNIQYF. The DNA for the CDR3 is TGTGCCAGCAGCTCCCCGGGTCTAGCCAAAAACATTCAGTACTTC.

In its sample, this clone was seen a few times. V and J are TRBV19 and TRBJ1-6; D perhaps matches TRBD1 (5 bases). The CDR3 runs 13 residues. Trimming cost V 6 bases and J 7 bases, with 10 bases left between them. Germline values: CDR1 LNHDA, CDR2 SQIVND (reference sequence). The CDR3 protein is CASSQQANSPLHF. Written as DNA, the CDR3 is TGTGCCAGTAGCCAACAGGCGAATTCACCCCTCCACTTT. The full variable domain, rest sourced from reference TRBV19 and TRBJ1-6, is DGGITQSPKYLFRKEGQNVTLSCEQNLNHDAMYWYRQDPGQGLRLIYYSQIVNDFQKGDIAEGYSVSREKKESFPLTVTSAQKNPTAFYLCASSQQANSPLHFGNGTRLTVT.

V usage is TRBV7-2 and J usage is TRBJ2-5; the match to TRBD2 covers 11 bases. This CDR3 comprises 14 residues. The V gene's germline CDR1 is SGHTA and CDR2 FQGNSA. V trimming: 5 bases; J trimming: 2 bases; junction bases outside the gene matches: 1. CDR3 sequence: CASSRLAGQETQYF. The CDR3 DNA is TGTGCCAGCAGCCGACTAGCGGGGCAAGAGACCCAGTACTTC.

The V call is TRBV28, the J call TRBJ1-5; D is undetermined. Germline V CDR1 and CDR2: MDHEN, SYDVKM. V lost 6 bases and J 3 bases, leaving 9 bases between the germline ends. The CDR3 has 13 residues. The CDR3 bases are TGTGCCAGCAGCCGCGGTTACAATCAGCCCCAGCATTTT. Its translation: CASSRGYNQPQHF.

Here the CDR3 DNA reads TGTGCCAGCAGTGGGACTAGCGGGAGGGCCTGGGTCGAGCAGTACTTC. Encoded protein: CASSGTSGRAWVEQYF. The chain has TRBV27 and TRBJ2-7; TRBD2 agrees at 16 bases. In germline, CDR1 is MNHEY, CDR2 SMNVEV (reference sequence). CDR3 length equals 16 residues. V was clipped by 5 bases and J by 6 bases; unmatched bases: 7.

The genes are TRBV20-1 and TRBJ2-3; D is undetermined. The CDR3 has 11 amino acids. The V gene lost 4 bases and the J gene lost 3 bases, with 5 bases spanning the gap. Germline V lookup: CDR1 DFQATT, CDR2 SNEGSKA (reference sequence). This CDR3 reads CSATRTDTQYF. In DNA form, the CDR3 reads TGCAGTGCTACCAGAACAGATACGCAGTATTTT.

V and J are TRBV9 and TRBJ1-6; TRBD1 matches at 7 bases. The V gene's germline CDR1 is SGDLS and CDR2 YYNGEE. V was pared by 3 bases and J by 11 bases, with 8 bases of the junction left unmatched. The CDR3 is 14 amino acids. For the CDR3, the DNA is TGTGCCAGCAGCGCCCGGGACAGTTTTGCACCCCTCCACTTT. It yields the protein CASSARDSFAPLHF.

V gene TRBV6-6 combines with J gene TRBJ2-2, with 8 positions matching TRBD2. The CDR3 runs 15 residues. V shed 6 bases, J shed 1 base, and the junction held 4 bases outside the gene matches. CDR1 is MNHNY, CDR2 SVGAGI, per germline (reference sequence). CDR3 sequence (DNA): TGTGCCAGCAGGAGCGGGAGACGGAACACCGGGGAGCTGTTTTTT. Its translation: CASRSGRRNTGELFF.

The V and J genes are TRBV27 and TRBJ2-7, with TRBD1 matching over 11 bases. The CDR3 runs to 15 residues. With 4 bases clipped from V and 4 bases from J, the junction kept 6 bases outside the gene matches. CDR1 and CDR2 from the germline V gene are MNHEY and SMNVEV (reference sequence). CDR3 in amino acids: CASSSWTGGGYEQYF. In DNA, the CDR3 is TGTGCCAGCAGTTCTTGGACAGGGGGCGGGTACGAGCAGTACTTC.

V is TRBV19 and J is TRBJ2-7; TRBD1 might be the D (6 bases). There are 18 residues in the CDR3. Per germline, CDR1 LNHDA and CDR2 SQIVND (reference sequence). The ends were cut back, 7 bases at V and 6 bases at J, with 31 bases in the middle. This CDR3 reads CASKRNTGRGKGEGEQYF. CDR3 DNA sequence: TGTGCCAGTAAGCGAAATACAGGGCGAGGGAAGGGCGAGGGCGAGCAGTACTTC.

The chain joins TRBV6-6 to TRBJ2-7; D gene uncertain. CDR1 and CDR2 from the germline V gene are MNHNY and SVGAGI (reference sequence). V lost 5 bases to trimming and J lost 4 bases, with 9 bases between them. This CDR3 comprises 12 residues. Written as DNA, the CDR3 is TGTGCCAGCAGTCCCGCGGTGTACGAGCAGTACTTC. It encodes CASSPAVYEQYF.

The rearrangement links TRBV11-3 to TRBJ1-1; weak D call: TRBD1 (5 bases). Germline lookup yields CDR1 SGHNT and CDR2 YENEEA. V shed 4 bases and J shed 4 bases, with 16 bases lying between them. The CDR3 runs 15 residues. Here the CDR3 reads CASSSGGGGSTEAFF. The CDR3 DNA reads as TGTGCCAGCAGCTCCGGCGGCGGGGGTTCCACTGAAGCTTTCTTT.

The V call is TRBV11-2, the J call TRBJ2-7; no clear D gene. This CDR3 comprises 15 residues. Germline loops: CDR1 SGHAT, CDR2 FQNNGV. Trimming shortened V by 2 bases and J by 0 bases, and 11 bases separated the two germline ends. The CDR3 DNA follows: TGTGCCAGCAGCTTAAATTACGGTAGCTCCTACGAGCAGTACTTC. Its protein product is CASSLNYGSSYEQYF.

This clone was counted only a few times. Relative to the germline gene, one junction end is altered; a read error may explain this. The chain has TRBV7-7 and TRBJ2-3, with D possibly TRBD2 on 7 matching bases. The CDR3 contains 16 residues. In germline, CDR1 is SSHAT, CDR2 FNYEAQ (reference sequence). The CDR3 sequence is CASSLGGGGSFDTQYF. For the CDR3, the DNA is TGTGCTAGCAGCTTAGGGGGGGGAGGGTCCTTCGATACGCAGTATTTT.

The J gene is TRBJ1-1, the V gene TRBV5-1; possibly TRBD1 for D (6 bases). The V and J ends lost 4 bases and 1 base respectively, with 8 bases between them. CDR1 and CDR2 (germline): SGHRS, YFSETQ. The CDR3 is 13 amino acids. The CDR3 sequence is CASSQGPNTEAFF. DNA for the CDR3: TGCGCCAGCAGCCAGGGGCCGAACACTGAAGCTTTCTTT.

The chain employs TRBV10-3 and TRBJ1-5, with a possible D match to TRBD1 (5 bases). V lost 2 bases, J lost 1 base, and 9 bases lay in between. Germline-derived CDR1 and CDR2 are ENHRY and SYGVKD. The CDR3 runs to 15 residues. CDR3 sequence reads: CAISEGGTSNQPQHF. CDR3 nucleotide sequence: TGTGCCATCAGTGAGGGGGGGACCAGCAATCAGCCCCAGCATTTT.

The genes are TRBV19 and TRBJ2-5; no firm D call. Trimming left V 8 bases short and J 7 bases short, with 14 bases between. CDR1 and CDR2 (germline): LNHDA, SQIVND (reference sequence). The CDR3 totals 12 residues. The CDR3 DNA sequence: TGTGCCAGTTCCAGCCTCCCGGGGACCCAGTACTTC. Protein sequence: CASSSLPGTQYF. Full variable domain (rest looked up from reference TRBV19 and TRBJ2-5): DGGITQSPKYLFRKEGQNVTLSCEQNLNHDAMYWYRQDPGQGLRLIYYSQIVNDFQKGDIAEGYSVSREKKESFPLTVTSAQKNPTAFYLCASSSLPGTQYFGPGTRLLVL.

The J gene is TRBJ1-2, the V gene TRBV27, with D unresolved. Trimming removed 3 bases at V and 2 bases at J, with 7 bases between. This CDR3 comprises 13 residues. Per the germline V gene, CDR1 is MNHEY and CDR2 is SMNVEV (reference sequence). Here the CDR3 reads CASSFEGNYGYTF. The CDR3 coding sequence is TGTGCCAGCAGTTTTGAGGGAAACTATGGCTACACCTTC.

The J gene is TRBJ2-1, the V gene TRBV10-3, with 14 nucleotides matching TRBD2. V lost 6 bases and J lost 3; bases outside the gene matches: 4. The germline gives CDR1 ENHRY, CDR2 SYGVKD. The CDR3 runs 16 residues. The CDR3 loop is CAIRTGTSGGYNEQFF. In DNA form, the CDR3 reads TGTGCCATCAGAACCGGGACTAGCGGGGGCTACAATGAGCAGTTCTTC.

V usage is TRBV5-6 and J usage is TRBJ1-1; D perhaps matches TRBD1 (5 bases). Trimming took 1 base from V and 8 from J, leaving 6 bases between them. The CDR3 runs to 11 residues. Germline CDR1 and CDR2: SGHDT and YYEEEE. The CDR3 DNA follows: TGTGCCAGCAGCTTGTCAGGGGAAGCTTTCTTT. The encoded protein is CASSLSGEAFF.

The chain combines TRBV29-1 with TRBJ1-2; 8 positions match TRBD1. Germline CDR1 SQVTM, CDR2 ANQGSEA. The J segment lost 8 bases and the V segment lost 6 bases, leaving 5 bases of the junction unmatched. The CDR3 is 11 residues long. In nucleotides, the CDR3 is TGCAGCGTGGCGGCAGGGGGCGGCTACACCTTC. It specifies CSVAAGGGYTF.

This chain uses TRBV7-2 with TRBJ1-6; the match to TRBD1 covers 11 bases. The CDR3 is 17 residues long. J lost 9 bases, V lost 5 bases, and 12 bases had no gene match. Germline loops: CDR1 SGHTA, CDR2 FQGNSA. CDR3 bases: TGTGCCAGCAGCCCACTCAACCCCGGGACAGGGGGTTCACCCCTCCACTTT. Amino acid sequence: CASSPLNPGTGGSPLHF.

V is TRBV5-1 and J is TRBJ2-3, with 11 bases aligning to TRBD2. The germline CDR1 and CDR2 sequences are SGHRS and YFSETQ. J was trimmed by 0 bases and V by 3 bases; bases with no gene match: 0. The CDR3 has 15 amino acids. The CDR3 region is CASSSSGGSTDTQYF. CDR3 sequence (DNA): TGCGCCAGCAGCTCTAGCGGGGGGAGCACAGATACGCAGTATTTT.

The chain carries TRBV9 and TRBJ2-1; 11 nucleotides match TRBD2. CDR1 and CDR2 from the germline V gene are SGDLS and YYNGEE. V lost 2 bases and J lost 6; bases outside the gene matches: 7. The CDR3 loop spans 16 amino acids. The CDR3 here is CASSVLAGGPGNEQFF. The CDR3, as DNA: TGTGCCAGCAGCGTCTTAGCGGGAGGGCCTGGCAATGAGCAGTTCTTC. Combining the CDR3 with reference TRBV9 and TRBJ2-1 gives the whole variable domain DSGVTQTPKHLITATGQRVTLRCSPRSGDLSVYWYQQSLDQGLQFLIQYYNGEERAKGNILERFSAQQFPDLHSELNLSSLELGDSALYFCASSVLAGGPGNEQFFGPGTRLTVL.

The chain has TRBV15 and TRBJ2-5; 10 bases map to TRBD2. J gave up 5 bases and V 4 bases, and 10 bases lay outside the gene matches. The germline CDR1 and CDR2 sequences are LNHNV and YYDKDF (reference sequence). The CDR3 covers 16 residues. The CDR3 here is CATSTGLADGRETQYF. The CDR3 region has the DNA TGTGCCACCAGCACAGGACTAGCGGACGGAAGGGAGACCCAGTACTTC.

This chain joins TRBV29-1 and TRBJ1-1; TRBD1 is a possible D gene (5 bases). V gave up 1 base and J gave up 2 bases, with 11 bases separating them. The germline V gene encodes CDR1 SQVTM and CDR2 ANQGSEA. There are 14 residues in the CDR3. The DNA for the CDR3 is TGCAGCGTTGAAGGGGGGAGGGGAAACACTGAAGCTTTCTTT. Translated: CSVEGGRGNTEAFF.